These T cell receptor beta chains were read from a single sample in a study of blood T cell repertoires in COVID-19. The assay was immunoSEQ multiplex PCR, and TCRdb's table has in-frame clones only and misses some. This table holds hundreds of thousands of clones, roughly 87% found once. The sequenced sample consisted of PBMCs or T cells enriched from blood (not recorded which). The receptor set was obtained from a woman younger than 30 who had recovered from COVID-19. CDR3s include the opening cysteine and the closing phenylalanine or tryptophan. D genes are given only for firm matches. The size of a clone is reported for some rows only, either as once, few or many, or as a class for expanded clones.

d_gene: NA; abundance: few; j_gene: TRBJ1-2; v_gene: TRBV2; CDR3aa: CASSLETGSYGYTF; CDR3nt: TGTGCCAGCAGTCTCGAAACAGGGTCCTATGGCTACACCTTC
d_gene: TRBD1; abundance: NA; j_gene: TRBJ2-7; v_gene: TRBV27; CDR3aa: CASSFGTGGYEQYF; CDR3nt: TGTGCCAGCAGTTTTGGGACAGGGGGTTACGAGCAGTACTTC
d_gene: NA; abundance: NA; j_gene: TRBJ1-2; v_gene: TRBV6-2/TRBV6-3; CDR3aa: CASSRALGYTF; CDR3nt: TGTGCCAGCAGCCGGGCGCTTGGCTACACCTTC
d_gene: NA; abundance: NA; j_gene: TRBJ1-2; v_gene: TRBV6-2/TRBV6-3; CDR3aa: CASSYRRDIGRYTF; CDR3nt: TGTGCCAGCAGTTACCGTCGGGACATAGGTCGCTACACCTTC
d_gene: NA; abundance: NA; j_gene: TRBJ2-7; v_gene: TRBV7-8; CDR3aa: CASSLHFPRFYEQYF; CDR3nt: TGTGCCAGCAGCCTCCATTTCCCCCGGTTCTACGAGCAGTACTTC
d_gene: TRBD2; abundance: few; j_gene: TRBJ2-1; v_gene: TRBV2; CDR3aa: CASSGSDRAGGNEQFF; CDR3nt: TGTGCCAGCAGTGGGTCGGACCGGGCGGGGGGAAATGAGCAGTTCTTC
d_gene: TRBD1; abundance: NA; j_gene: TRBJ1-2; v_gene: TRBV4-1; CDR3aa: CASSQEAGGGYGYTF; CDR3nt: TGCGCCAGCAGCCAAGAGGCAGGGGGAGGCTATGGCTACACCTTC
d_gene: TRBD1; abundance: NA; j_gene: TRBJ1-2; v_gene: TRBV4-2; CDR3aa: CASSQVAQGATGYGYTF; CDR3nt: TGTGCCAGCAGCCAAGTAGCGCAGGGGGCGACGGGCTATGGCTACACCTTC
d_gene: TRBD1; abundance: NA; j_gene: TRBJ1-1; v_gene: TRBV4-3; CDR3aa: CASSQDRGSTEAFF; CDR3nt: TGCGCCAGCAGCCAGGACAGGGGGTCCACTGAAGCTTTCTTT
d_gene: NA; abundance: NA; j_gene: TRBJ1-1; v_gene: TRBV19; CDR3aa: CASSMDSWNTEAFF; CDR3nt: TGTGCCAGTAGTATGGACAGCTGGAACACTGAAGCTTTCTTT
d_gene: NA; abundance: once; j_gene: TRBJ2-6; v_gene: TRBV3-1/TRBV3-2; CDR3aa: CASSLSGANVLTF; CDR3nt: TGTGCCAGCAGCCTTAGTGGGGCCAACGTCCTGACTTTC
d_gene: TRBD1; abundance: NA; j_gene: TRBJ1-4; v_gene: TRBV7-2; CDR3aa: CASSLAGGFEKLFF; CDR3nt: TGTGCCAGCAGCTTAGCAGGGGGCTTTGAAAAACTGTTTTTT
d_gene: TRBD2; abundance: NA; j_gene: TRBJ2-7; v_gene: TRBV5-4; CDR3aa: CASSLGTSDYEQYF; CDR3nt: TGTGCCAGCAGCTTGGGGACTAGCGACTACGAGCAGTACTTC
d_gene: TRBD2; abundance: NA; j_gene: TRBJ2-3; v_gene: TRBV11-1; CDR3aa: CASSRTSGSTDTQYF; CDR3nt: TGTGCCAGCAGCCGGACTAGCGGGAGCACAGATACGCAGTATTTT
d_gene: NA; abundance: NA; j_gene: TRBJ2-4; v_gene: TRBV10-3; CDR3aa: CAISESVTLAKNIQYF; CDR3nt: TGTGCCATCAGTGAATCAGTAACCCTAGCCAAAAACATTCAGTACTTC
d_gene: NA; abundance: once; j_gene: TRBJ1-1; v_gene: TRBV9; CDR3aa: CASSVGLQAVSGTEAFF; CDR3nt: TGTGCCAGCAGCGTAGGGCTACAGGCCGTATCGGGCACTGAAGCTTTCTTT
d_gene: NA; abundance: NA; j_gene: TRBJ1-5; v_gene: TRBV15; CDR3aa: CATSRGSGRENQPQHF; CDR3nt: TGTGCCACCAGCAGAGGTAGCGGCAGGGAGAATCAGCCCCAGCATTTT
d_gene: NA; abundance: NA; j_gene: TRBJ2-1; v_gene: TRBV7-9; CDR3aa: CASSLFPSSYNEQFF; CDR3nt: TGTGCCAGCAGCTTATTTCCCAGCTCCTACAATGAGCAGTTCTTC
d_gene: NA; abundance: once; j_gene: TRBJ1-3; v_gene: TRBV15; CDR3aa: CATSRDSPPTGSGNTIYF; CDR3nt: TGTGCCACCAGCAGAGATTCCCCCCCAACAGGCTCTGGAAACACCATATATTTT
d_gene: TRBD2; abundance: NA; j_gene: TRBJ2-3; v_gene: TRBV19; CDR3aa: CASSPRTSGSITDTQYF; CDR3nt: TGTGCCAGTAGTCCCCGGACTAGCGGGAGTATCACAGATACGCAGTATTTT
d_gene: NA; abundance: NA; j_gene: TRBJ1-2; v_gene: TRBV20-1; CDR3aa: CSASRGFGYYGYTF; CDR3nt: TGCAGTGCTAGTCGCGGCTTCGGCTATTACGGCTACACCTTC
d_gene: NA; abundance: NA; j_gene: TRBJ2-3; v_gene: TRBV18; CDR3aa: CASSLLGGAGTDTQYF; CDR3nt: TGTGCCAGCTCACTACTTGGAGGGGCAGGCACAGATACGCAGTATTTT
d_gene: TRBD1; abundance: NA; j_gene: TRBJ1-1; v_gene: TRBV28; CDR3aa: CASRSKGQLNTEAFF; CDR3nt: TGTGCCAGCAGGAGTAAGGGACAGTTGAACACTGAAGCTTTCTTT
d_gene: TRBD1; abundance: NA; j_gene: TRBJ2-7; v_gene: TRBV7-6; CDR3aa: CASSLGTGWSYEQYF; CDR3nt: TGTGCCAGCAGCCTGGGGACAGGGTGGTCCTACGAGCAGTACTTC
d_gene: TRBD2; abundance: NA; j_gene: TRBJ2-7; v_gene: TRBV4-2; CDR3aa: CASSQDNSGGSYEQYF; CDR3nt: TGTGCCAGCAGCCAAGATAACAGCGGGGGGTCCTACGAGCAGTACTTC
d_gene: NA; abundance: NA; j_gene: TRBJ2-5; v_gene: TRBV7-3; CDR3aa: CASSLIGAAQETQYF; CDR3nt: TGTGCCAGCAGCTTAATAGGGGCGGCCCAAGAGACCCAGTACTTC
d_gene: NA; abundance: NA; j_gene: TRBJ2-1; v_gene: TRBV9; CDR3aa: CASSGADYLYNEQFF; CDR3nt: TGTGCCAGCAGCGGAGCGGACTACCTTTACAATGAGCAGTTCTTC
d_gene: NA; abundance: NA; j_gene: TRBJ1-4; v_gene: TRBV7-6; CDR3aa: CASSSRRSNEKLFF; CDR3nt: TGTGCCAGCAGTTCCCGCAGATCTAATGAAAAACTGTTTTTT
d_gene: NA; abundance: NA; j_gene: TRBJ1-6; v_gene: TRBV9; CDR3aa: CASSVDRRGNAFRKRLDSPLHF; CDR3nt: TGTGCCAGCAGCGTAGATCGGCGGGGAAACGCTTTCCGTAAGCGACTCGATTCACCCCTCCACTTT
d_gene: NA; abundance: NA; j_gene: TRBJ1-1; v_gene: TRBV2; CDR3aa: CASSLGHRNTEAFF; CDR3nt: TGTGCCAGCAGTCTGGGACATAGGAACACTGAAGCTTTCTTT
d_gene: NA; abundance: NA; j_gene: TRBJ1-1; v_gene: TRBV19; CDR3aa: CASEGLAGLTEAFF; CDR3nt: TGTGCCAGCGAAGGACTGGCGGGGTTAACTGAAGCTTTCTTT
d_gene: TRBD2; abundance: NA; j_gene: TRBJ2-3; v_gene: TRBV27; CDR3aa: CASSFIGTSGSRADTQYF; CDR3nt: TGTGCCAGCAGTTTTATTGGGACTAGCGGGAGTCGGGCAGATACGCAGTATTTT
d_gene: NA; abundance: NA; j_gene: TRBJ2-7; v_gene: TRBV2; CDR3aa: CASSEGPGNSYEQYF; CDR3nt: TGTGCCAGCAGTGAAGGGCCAGGGAACTCCTACGAGCAGTACTTC
d_gene: NA; abundance: once; j_gene: TRBJ2-3; v_gene: TRBV5-4; CDR3aa: CASTDIGARDTQYF; CDR3nt: TGTGCCAGCACCGACATTGGGGCTCGGGATACGCAGTATTTT
d_gene: TRBD1; abundance: many; j_gene: TRBJ2-1; v_gene: TRBV28; CDR3aa: CASSLGQGKEIF; CDR3nt: TGTGCCAGCAGCTTGGGACAGGGCAAAGAAATCTTC
d_gene: TRBD2; abundance: NA; j_gene: TRBJ2-7; v_gene: TRBV7-2; CDR3aa: CASSSRAGGPGRDEQYF; CDR3nt: TGTGCCAGCAGCTCCAGAGCGGGGGGGCCCGGGAGGGACGAGCAGTACTTC
d_gene: TRBD1; abundance: NA; j_gene: TRBJ1-1; v_gene: TRBV24-1; CDR3aa: CATSSKGQGNTEAFF; CDR3nt: TGTGCCACCAGCTCGAAAGGACAGGGGAACACTGAAGCTTTCTTT
d_gene: NA; abundance: NA; j_gene: TRBJ1-1; v_gene: TRBV5-1; CDR3aa: CASSLRPPGGNTEAFF; CDR3nt: TGCGCCAGCAGCTTGAGACCTCCCGGGGGGAACACTGAAGCTTTCTTT
d_gene: NA; abundance: NA; j_gene: TRBJ2-5; v_gene: TRBV3-1/TRBV3-2; CDR3aa: CASSQDNPSPETQYF; CDR3nt: TGTGCCAGCAGCCAAGATAACCCTAGCCCAGAGACCCAGTACTTC
d_gene: TRBD2; abundance: NA; j_gene: TRBJ2-1; v_gene: TRBV5-1; CDR3aa: CASSLGTSGRWEQFF; CDR3nt: TGCGCCAGCAGCCTGGGGACTAGCGGGAGATGGGAGCAGTTCTTC
d_gene: TRBD1; abundance: NA; j_gene: TRBJ1-6; v_gene: TRBV7-3; CDR3aa: CASSPQGDNSPLHF; CDR3nt: TGTGCCAGCAGCCCTCAGGGGGATAATTCACCCCTCCACTTT
d_gene: NA; abundance: NA; j_gene: TRBJ2-1; v_gene: TRBV7-3; CDR3aa: CASSFSLNEQFF; CDR3nt: TGTGCCAGCAGCTTTAGTCTAAATGAGCAGTTCTTC
d_gene: TRBD2; abundance: NA; j_gene: TRBJ2-3; v_gene: TRBV7-2; CDR3aa: CASSLRAGGLGSTDTQYF; CDR3nt: TGTGCCAGCAGCTTAAGAGCGGGGGGGCTTGGTAGCACAGATACGCAGTATTTT
d_gene: TRBD1; abundance: NA; j_gene: TRBJ2-4; v_gene: TRBV7-2; CDR3aa: CASSQRQGIQYF; CDR3nt: TGTGCCAGCAGCCAGCGACAGGGCATTCAGTACTTC
d_gene: TRBD1; abundance: NA; j_gene: TRBJ1-3; v_gene: TRBV19; CDR3aa: CASSISTGMAGNTIYF; CDR3nt: TGTGCCAGTAGTATCTCGACAGGGATGGCGGGAAACACCATATATTTT
d_gene: TRBD1; abundance: NA; j_gene: TRBJ1-4; v_gene: TRBV3-1/TRBV3-2; CDR3aa: CASSFRDRGTEKLFF; CDR3nt: TGTGCCAGCAGTTTCCGGGACAGGGGGACTGAAAAACTGTTTTTT
d_gene: NA; abundance: NA; j_gene: TRBJ2-5; v_gene: TRBV15; CDR3aa: CATSRARLETQYF; CDR3nt: TGTGCCACCAGCAGAGCGCGTCTCGAGACCCAGTACTTC
d_gene: NA; abundance: NA; j_gene: TRBJ1-4; v_gene: TRBV5-4; CDR3aa: CAGLKGGPRATNEKLFF; CDR3nt: TGTGCCGGACTGAAAGGGGGACCTCGGGCAACTAATGAAAAACTGTTTTTT
d_gene: NA; abundance: NA; j_gene: TRBJ1-2; v_gene: TRBV11-2; CDR3aa: CASSLARGGLDGYTF; CDR3nt: TGTGCCAGCAGCTTAGCACGGGGGGGCCTTGATGGCTACACCTTC
d_gene: NA; abundance: NA; j_gene: TRBJ1-6; v_gene: TRBV15; CDR3aa: CATSKYNSPLHF; CDR3nt: TGTGCCACCAGTAAATATAATTCACCCCTCCACTTT
d_gene: NA; abundance: NA; j_gene: TRBJ2-3; v_gene: TRBV24-1; CDR3aa: CATSDFKDTQYF; CDR3nt: TGTGCCACCAGTGATTTCAAAGATACGCAGTATTTT
d_gene: NA; abundance: NA; j_gene: TRBJ2-2; v_gene: TRBV7-2; CDR3aa: CASSFQLTSDGELFF; CDR3nt: TGTGCCAGCAGCTTCCAACTCACTAGTGACGGGGAGCTGTTTTTT
d_gene: TRBD1; abundance: NA; j_gene: TRBJ1-2; v_gene: TRBV29-1; CDR3aa: CSVGDRYYGYTF; CDR3nt: TGCAGCGTGGGGGACAGATATTATGGCTACACCTTC
d_gene: NA; abundance: NA; j_gene: TRBJ2-1; v_gene: TRBV4-1; CDR3aa: CASSQGSGTNNEQFF; CDR3nt: TGCGCCAGCAGCCAAGGAAGCGGAACAAACAATGAGCAGTTCTTC